These 2 T cell receptor beta chains were all obtained from the same sample, sequenced in a study of cytomegalovirus exposure and HLA in healthy donors. Profiled with immunoSEQ multiplex PCR; TCRdb holds only in-frame clones, not every one. The top ten clones hold more than 0.8% of a sample with about 69,000 clones, 94% of them seen once. What was sequenced was PBMCs. The receptors derive from a woman between 18 and 29 years old in good health and CMV-seronegative.

The rearrangement links TRBV4-1 to TRBJ2-1; weak D call: TRBD1 (6 bases). V was clipped by 5 bases and J by 1 base, with 9 bases between them. The CDR3 is made up of 14 amino acids. Germline CDR1 MGHRA, CDR2 YSYEKL. The CDR3 sequence: CASSKGQSYNEQFF. CDR3 coding DNA: TGCGCCAGCAGCAAAGGACAGTCCTACAATGAGCAGTTCTTC.

The chain combines TRBV6-1 with TRBJ2-3; 8 positions agree with TRBD1. Germline CDR1 MNHNS, CDR2 SASEGT. The ends lost 0 bases at V and 4 bases at J; junction bases unmatched: 3. This CDR3 has 15 residues. The CDR3 is CASSEAPGGADTQYF. CDR3 in DNA: TGTGCCAGCAGTGAAGCGCCAGGGGGCGCAGATACGCAGTATTTT.